This T cell receptor (beta chain) came from a study of patients and donors after allogeneic stem cell transplantation. TCRdb itself ran the RT-PCR reads through MiXCR, one entry per CDR3 protein. The top ten clones hold roughly 11% of a sample with approximately 200,000 distinct CDR3 sequences, roughly two fifths of them seen once. Between the trimmed V and J ends, which lost 0 bases and 1 base, there was a span of 8 bases. Looked up from germline, CDR1 is LGHNA and CDR2 is YSLEER. This CDR3 region has 15 residues. Source material: blood, either unsorted or a sorted T cell fraction (not recorded which). The receptor's source is a human donor who was either an allogeneic HSCT recipient or a stem cell or donor lymphocyte infusion donor (not recorded which). It is not recorded whose cells these are; they may come from a transplant donor. The chain uses TRBV4-3 and TRBJ2-3, with D unresolved. The CDR3 loop is CASSQEWAGTDTQYF. The DNA for the CDR3 is TGCGCCAGCAGCCAAGAATGGGCGGGCACAGATACGCAGTATTTT.